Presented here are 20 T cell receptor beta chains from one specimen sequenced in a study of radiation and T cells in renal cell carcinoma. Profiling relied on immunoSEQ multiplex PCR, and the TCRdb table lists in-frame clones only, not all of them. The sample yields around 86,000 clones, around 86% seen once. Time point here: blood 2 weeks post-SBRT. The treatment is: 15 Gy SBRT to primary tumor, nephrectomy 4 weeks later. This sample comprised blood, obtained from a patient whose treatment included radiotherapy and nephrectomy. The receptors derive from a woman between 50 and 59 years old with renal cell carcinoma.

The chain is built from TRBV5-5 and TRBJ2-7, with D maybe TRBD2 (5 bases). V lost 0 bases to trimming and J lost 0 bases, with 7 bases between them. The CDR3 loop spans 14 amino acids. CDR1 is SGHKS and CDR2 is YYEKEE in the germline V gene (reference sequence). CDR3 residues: CASSLGTPSYEQYF. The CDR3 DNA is TGTGCCAGCAGCTTGGGGACTCCCTCCTACGAGCAGTACTTC.

This CDR3 is CASSLFTGAGSGELFF. The CDR3 DNA reads TGTGCCAGCAGCTTGTTTACGGGAGCAGGGTCCGGGGAGCTGTTTTTT. This chain connects TRBV5-4 to TRBJ2-2; TRBD2 might be the D (6 bases). CDR3 size: 16 residues. Germline values: CDR1 SGHNT, CDR2 YYREEE (reference sequence). Trimming left V 1 base short and J 6 bases short, with 16 bases between.

In DNA form, the CDR3 reads TGTGCCAGCAGTTGGGGGGTGGGACTAGCGGGAGATGACGAGACCCAGTACTTC. Amino acids: CASSWGVGLAGDDETQYF. The J gene is TRBJ2-5, the V gene TRBV6-9; 14 bases align to TRBD2. V lost 4 bases to trimming and J lost 5 bases; unmatched junction nucleotides: 12. There are 18 residues in the CDR3. The V gene's germline CDR1 is MNHGY and CDR2 SVAAGI.

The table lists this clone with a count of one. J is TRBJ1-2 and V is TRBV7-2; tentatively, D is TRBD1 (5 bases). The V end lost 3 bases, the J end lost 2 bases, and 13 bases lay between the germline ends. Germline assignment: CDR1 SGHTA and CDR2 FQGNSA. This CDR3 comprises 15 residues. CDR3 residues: CASSFSGSLNYGYTF. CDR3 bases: TGTGCCAGCAGCTTTTCAGGGTCCCTGAACTATGGCTACACCTTC.

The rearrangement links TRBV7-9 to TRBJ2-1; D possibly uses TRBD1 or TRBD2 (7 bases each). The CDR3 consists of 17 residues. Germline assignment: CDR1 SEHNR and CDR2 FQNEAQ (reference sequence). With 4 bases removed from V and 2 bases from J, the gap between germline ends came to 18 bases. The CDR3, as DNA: TGTGCCAGCAGCTCTAGCGGCAGGGGGACCCCCTACAATGAGCAGTTCTTC. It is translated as CASSSSGRGTPYNEQFF.

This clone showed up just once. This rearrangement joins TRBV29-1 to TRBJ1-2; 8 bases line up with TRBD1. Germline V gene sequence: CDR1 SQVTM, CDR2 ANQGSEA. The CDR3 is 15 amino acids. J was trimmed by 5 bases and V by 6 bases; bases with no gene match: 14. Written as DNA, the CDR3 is TGCAGCGTCACCGCAGGAACAGGGGGTGGTTATGGCTACACCTTC. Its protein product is CSVTAGTGGGYGYTF.

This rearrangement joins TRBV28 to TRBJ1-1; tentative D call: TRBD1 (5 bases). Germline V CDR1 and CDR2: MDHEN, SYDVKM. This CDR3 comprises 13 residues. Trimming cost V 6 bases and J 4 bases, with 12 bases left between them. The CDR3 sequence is CASSSGAFTEAFF. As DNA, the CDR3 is TGTGCCAGCAGCTCCGGGGCGTTCACTGAAGCTTTCTTT.

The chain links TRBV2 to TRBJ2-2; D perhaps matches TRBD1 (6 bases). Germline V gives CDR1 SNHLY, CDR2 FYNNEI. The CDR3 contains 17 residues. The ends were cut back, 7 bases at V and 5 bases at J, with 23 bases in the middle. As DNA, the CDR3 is TGTGCCAGCACCCACCCCCCGAGGGGGTACCGGACCGGGGAGCTGTTTTTT. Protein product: CASTHPPRGYRTGELFF.

The CDR3 protein is CALQGMNTEAFF. The CDR3 DNA sequence: TGTGCCTTACAGGGTATGAACACTGAAGCTTTCTTT. The V and J genes are TRBV30 and TRBJ1-1; possible D gene TRBD1, 6 bases. In germline, CDR1 is GTSNPN, CDR2 SVGIG (reference sequence). This CDR3 is 12 amino acids long. Trimming left V 7 bases short and J 0 bases short, with 9 bases between.

For the CDR3, the DNA is TGTGCCAGCAGCCGGAGCGTGTCTGAAGCTTTCTTT. It encodes CASSRSVSEAFF. The V gene is TRBV7-9, the J gene TRBJ1-1, with no clear D. The CDR3 runs 12 residues. Germline loops: CDR1 SEHNR, CDR2 FQNEAQ (reference sequence). V dropped 5 bases and J dropped 6 bases, with 10 bases sitting between them.

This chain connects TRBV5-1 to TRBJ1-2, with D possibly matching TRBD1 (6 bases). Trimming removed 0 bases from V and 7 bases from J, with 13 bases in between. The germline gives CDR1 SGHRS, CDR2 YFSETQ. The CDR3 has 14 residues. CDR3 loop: CASSLEQGPGGYTF. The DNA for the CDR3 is TGCGCCAGCAGCTTGGAACAGGGTCCGGGTGGCTACACCTTC.

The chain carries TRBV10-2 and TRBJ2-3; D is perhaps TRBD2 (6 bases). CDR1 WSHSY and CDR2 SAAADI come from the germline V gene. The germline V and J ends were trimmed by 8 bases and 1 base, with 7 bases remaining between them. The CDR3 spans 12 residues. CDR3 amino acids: CASGTGTDTQYF. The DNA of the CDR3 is TGCGCCAGCGGGACTGGCACAGATACGCAGTATTTT.

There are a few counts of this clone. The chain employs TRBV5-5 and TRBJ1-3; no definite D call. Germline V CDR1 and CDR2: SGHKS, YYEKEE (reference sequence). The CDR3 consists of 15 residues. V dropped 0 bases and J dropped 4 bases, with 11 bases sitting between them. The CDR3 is CASSLATQQGNTIYF. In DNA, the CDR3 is TGTGCCAGCAGCTTGGCGACCCAGCAAGGAAACACCATATATTTT.

CDR3 sequence reads: CASTLGQGREQYF. For the CDR3, the DNA is TGTGCCAGCACCCTTGGGCAGGGACGCGAGCAGTACTTC. The chain employs TRBV6-1 and TRBJ2-7, with D possibly being TRBD1 or TRBD2 (5 bases each). In germline, CDR1 is MNHNS, CDR2 SASEGT. The CDR3 consists of 13 residues. Trimming pared 7 bases from V and 6 bases from J, leaving 16 bases between.

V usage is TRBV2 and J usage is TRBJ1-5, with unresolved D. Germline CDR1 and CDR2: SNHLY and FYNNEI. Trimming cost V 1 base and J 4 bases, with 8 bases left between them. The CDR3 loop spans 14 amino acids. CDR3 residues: CASSEGATNQPQHF. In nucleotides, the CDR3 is TGTGCCAGCAGTGAAGGAGCAACTAATCAGCCCCAGCATTTT.

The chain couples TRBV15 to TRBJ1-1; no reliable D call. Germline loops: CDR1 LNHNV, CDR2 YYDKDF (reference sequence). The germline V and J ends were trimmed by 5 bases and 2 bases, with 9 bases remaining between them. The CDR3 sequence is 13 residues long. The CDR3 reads CATSLDTNTEAFF. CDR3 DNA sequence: TGTGCCACCAGCTTAGATACTAACACTGAAGCTTTCTTT.

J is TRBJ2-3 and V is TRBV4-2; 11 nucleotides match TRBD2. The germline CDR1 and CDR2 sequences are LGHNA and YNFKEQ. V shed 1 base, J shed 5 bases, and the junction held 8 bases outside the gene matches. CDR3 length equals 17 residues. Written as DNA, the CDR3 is TGTGCCAGCAGCCAAGGTTTAGCGGGAGGGCCTGAAGATACGCAGTATTTT. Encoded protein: CASSQGLAGGPEDTQYF.

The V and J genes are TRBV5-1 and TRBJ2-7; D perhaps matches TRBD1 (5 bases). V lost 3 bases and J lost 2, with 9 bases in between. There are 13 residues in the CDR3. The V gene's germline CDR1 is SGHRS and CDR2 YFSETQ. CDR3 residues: CASSYDRAYEQYF. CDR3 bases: TGCGCCAGCAGCTATGACAGAGCCTACGAGCAGTACTTC.

The CDR3 reads CAWRFGRDGGYTF. CDR3 bases: TGTGCCTGGAGGTTTGGTAGGGATGGTGGCTACACCTTC. The J gene is TRBJ1-2, the V gene TRBV30; D unclear. The V gene lost 3 bases and the J gene lost 7 bases, with 15 bases spanning the gap. The CDR3 totals 13 residues. Germline assignment: CDR1 GTSNPN and CDR2 SVGIG (reference sequence).

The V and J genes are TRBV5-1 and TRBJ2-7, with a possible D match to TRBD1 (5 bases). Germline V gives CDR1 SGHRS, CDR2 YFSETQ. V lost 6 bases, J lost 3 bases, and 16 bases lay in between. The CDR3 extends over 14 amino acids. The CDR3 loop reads CASTLDSPNYEQYF. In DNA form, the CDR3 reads TGCGCCAGCACCCTAGACAGTCCCAACTACGAGCAGTACTTC. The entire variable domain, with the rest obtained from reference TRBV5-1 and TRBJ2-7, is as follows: KAGVTQTPRYLIKTRGQQVTLSCSPISGHRSVSWYQQTPGQGLQFLFEYFSETQRNKGNFPGRFSGRQFSNSRSEMNVSTLELGDSALYLCASTLDSPNYEQYFGPGTRLTVT.